This T cell receptor beta chain was captured by sequencing in a study of Graves' ophthalmopathy and Graves' hyperthyroidism. The starting material, more than 8 ml of fresh peripheral blood, provided the PBMCs. V lost 9 bases and J 4 bases, leaving 19 bases between the germline ends. Germline V gene data show CDR1 as LNHDA and CDR2 as SQIVND (reference sequence). CDR3 length: 15 amino acids. As the template, RNA transcripts were used to amplify TCR beta CDR3 regions. HTBI-primed RT-PCR formed the first round, and a multiplex PCR formed the second. TCRdb itself ran the multiplex PCR reads through MiXCR, one entry per CDR3 protein. The table has 340,000 or so distinct CDR3 sequences, about a sixth seen once; the top ten hold roughly 12%. General observations from the study: Sensitivity reached around 88% and specificity over 65% for a 13-signature model separating ophthalmopathy from stable hyperthyroidism. The model forecast ophthalmopathy progression, reaching under 71% sensitivity and approximately 79% specificity. Blood samples also showed most expanded thyroid clonotypes exceeding 0.001 frequency.

This clonotype was seen repeatedly, ten times or more. Its matching antigen is unknown. This receptor was identified in an adult man with Graves' ophthalmopathy. The chain recombines TRBV19 with TRBJ1-5; D is unresolved. Sequenced sample: peripheral blood. CDR3 sequence reads: CASQSGGRANQPQHF. Written as DNA, the CDR3 is TGTGCCAGCCAGTCTGGAGGTCGAGCAAATCAGCCCCAGCATTTT.